The rows below give T cell receptor beta chains drawn from one sample of a study of cytomegalovirus exposure and HLA in healthy donors. The repertoire was sequenced with immunoSEQ multiplex PCR; TCRdb's copy has only in-frame clones and lacks some. This sample yields about 140,000 clones, of which roughly 70% are seen a single time; over 1.5% belongs to the top ten. Material: PBMCs. These receptors were taken from a human donor in good health. The CDR3 runs from the conserved cysteine through the conserved F or W. The D gene is left open where the match is weak. Clone size is given for some rows only: seen once, a few or many times, or a class if the clone is expanded.

V,size,J,D,CDR3,DNA
TRBV5-5,.,TRBJ2-2,.,CASSLGGSSFGTGELFF,TGTGCCAGCAGCTTGGGAGGGTCTAGCTTTGGCACCGGGGAGCTGTTTTTT
TRBV27,.,TRBJ2-3,.,CASSLWRDSGDTQYF,TGTGCCAGCAGTTTGTGGAGGGACTCTGGGGATACGCAGTATTTT
TRBV30,.,TRBJ2-3,TRBD2,CAWSVPGLAGVVTDTQYF,TGTGCCTGGAGTGTACCCGGACTAGCGGGAGTTGTCACAGATACGCAGTATTTT
TRBV7-8,.,TRBJ1-5,TRBD1,CASSGGQASNQPQHF,TGTGCCAGCAGCGGGGGACAGGCCTCCAATCAGCCCCAGCATTTT
TRBV5-6,.,TRBJ2-6,TRBD1,CASQGGYHSGANVLTF,TGTGCCAGCCAAGGGGGCTACCACTCTGGGGCCAACGTCCTGACTTTC
TRBV10-3,few,TRBJ1-1,TRBD1,CAAGQTLMNTEAFF,TGTGCCGCGGGACAGACTTTAATGAACACTGAAGCTTTCTTT
TRBV5-1,.,TRBJ2-7,.,CASSSEGAGSSYEQYF,TGCGCCAGCAGCTCCGAAGGTGCAGGAAGCTCCTACGAGCAGTACTTC
TRBV7-2,.,TRBJ2-1,TRBD1,CASSTNRGQGEQFF,TGTGCCAGCAGCACGAACAGGGGGCAAGGTGAGCAGTTCTTC
TRBV11-2,.,TRBJ2-1,TRBD2,CASSLDRGLASLNEQFF,TGTGCCAGCAGCTTAGATAGGGGACTAGCGAGCCTCAATGAGCAGTTCTTC
TRBV28,.,TRBJ2-3,TRBD1,CASSLGTGGADTQYF,TGTGCCAGCAGTTTAGGGACAGGGGGCGCAGATACGCAGTATTTT
TRBV4-1,.,TRBJ2-2,.,CASSQTGSNTGELFF,TGCGCCAGCAGCCAGACAGGTTCGAACACCGGGGAGCTGTTTTTT
TRBV6-5,.,TRBJ1-5,.,CASSRQGAQPQHF,TGTGCCAGCAGCAGGCAGGGTGCTCAGCCCCAGCATTTT
TRBV7-2,.,TRBJ2-2,.,CASSGRETNTGELFF,TGTGCCAGCAGCGGACGGGAAACGAACACCGGGGAGCTGTTTTTT
TRBV5-4,.,TRBJ1-2,.,CASSLGLREHGYTF,TGTGCCAGCAGCTTGGGTTTAAGGGAGCATGGCTACACCTTC
TRBV4-1,.,TRBJ2-7,TRBD2,CASSQPLSGKSYEQYF,TGCGCCAGCAGCCAACCCCTTAGCGGGAAGAGCTACGAGCAGTACTTC
TRBV19,.,TRBJ2-3,.,CASSIDRGTPQYF,TGTGCCAGTAGTATAGATCGGGGGACCCCCCAGTATTTT
TRBV27,.,TRBJ2-7,TRBD2,CASSPLGGSYEQYF,TGTGCCAGCAGCCCTCTGGGCGGGAGCTACGAGCAGTACTTC
TRBV10-3,.,TRBJ2-3,TRBD2,CATTREGRDSTDTQYF,TGTGCCACCACGCGGGAGGGCCGGGATAGCACAGATACGCAGTATTTT
TRBV19,.,TRBJ2-3,TRBD2,CASGLAGGTDTQYF,TGTGCCAGTGGTCTAGCGGGAGGGACAGATACGCAGTATTTT
TRBV18,.,TRBJ2-2,.,CASSPLAGTNTGELFF,TGTGCCAGCTCACCACTTGCGGGGACGAACACCGGGGAGCTGTTTTTT
TRBV19,.,TRBJ2-5,TRBD1,CASSAGTGYSQYF,TGTGCCAGTAGTGCCGGGACAGGGTATTCCCAGTACTTC
TRBV2,once,TRBJ2-7,.,CASRASYEQYF,TGTGCCAGCAGGGCTTCTTACGAGCAGTACTTC
TRBV11-3,once,TRBJ2-7,.,CASSDTVPYEQYF,TGTGCCAGCAGCGACACGGTACCCTACGAGCAGTACTTC
TRBV7-8,.,TRBJ2-4,.,CASSSSYREGGAKNIQYF,TGTGCCAGCAGCTCCAGCTACAGGGAAGGGGGAGCCAAAAACATTCAGTACTTC
TRBV11-2,few,TRBJ2-2,.,CASSLGTANTGELFF,TGTGCCAGCAGCTTAGGGACAGCGAACACCGGGGAGCTGTTTTTT
TRBV18,.,TRBJ2-5,.,CASSPVRQETQYF,TGTGCCAGCTCACCGGTCAGACAAGAGACCCAGTACTTC
TRBV5-4,once,TRBJ2-2,TRBD2,CASKRAGVGTGELFF,TGTGCCAGCAAACGAGCGGGAGTCGGCACCGGGGAGCTGTTTTTT
TRBV28,few,TRBJ2-6,TRBD1,CASRQAPGGPFGANVLTF,TGTGCCAGCAGACAGGCCCCAGGGGGCCCTTTTGGGGCCAACGTCCTGACTTTC
TRBV9,.,TRBJ1-2,TRBD1,CASSVGRQGVRDGYTF,TGTGCCAGCAGCGTCGGCAGACAGGGGGTACGGGATGGCTACACCTTC
TRBV4-3,.,TRBJ1-6,TRBD1,CASSQEPRGNSPLHF,TGCGCCAGCAGCCAAGAGCCCAGGGGGAATTCACCCCTCCACTTT
TRBV27,.,TRBJ1-5,TRBD1,CASSYSGTGSNQPQHF,TGTGCCAGCAGTTACTCCGGGACAGGGAGCAATCAGCCCCAGCATTTT
TRBV15,.,TRBJ1-1,.,CATGGVGGEMNTEAFF,TGTGCCACCGGTGGTGTGGGGGGAGAGATGAACACTGAAGCTTTCTTT
TRBV18,.,TRBJ2-7,TRBD1,CASSPPSGQSYEQYF,TGTGCCAGCTCACCACCGTCGGGACAGTCCTACGAGCAGTACTTC
TRBV9,.,TRBJ2-7,TRBD2,CASSEGTSGSSYEQYF,TGTGCCAGCAGCGAGGGGACTAGCGGGAGCTCCTACGAGCAGTACTTC
TRBV5-4,.,TRBJ2-3,.,CASSLEWPDTQYF,TGTGCCAGCAGCTTGGAATGGCCAGATACGCAGTATTTT
TRBV7-2,few,TRBJ2-2,TRBD2,CASSPFSGSNTGELFF,TGTGCCAGCAGCCCCTTTAGCGGGAGTAACACCGGGGAGCTGTTTTTT
TRBV7-3,.,TRBJ2-7,.,CASSLAQGYEQYF,TGTGCCAGCAGCTTAGCTCAGGGGTACGAGCAGTACTTC
TRBV11-1,few,TRBJ1-2,.,CASSAYSYGYTF,TGTGCCAGCAGCGCCTACAGCTATGGCTACACCTTC
TRBV9,.,TRBJ1-5,TRBD1,CASSPTGQVNQPQHF,TGTGCCAGCAGCCCGACGGGACAGGTGAATCAGCCCCAGCATTTT